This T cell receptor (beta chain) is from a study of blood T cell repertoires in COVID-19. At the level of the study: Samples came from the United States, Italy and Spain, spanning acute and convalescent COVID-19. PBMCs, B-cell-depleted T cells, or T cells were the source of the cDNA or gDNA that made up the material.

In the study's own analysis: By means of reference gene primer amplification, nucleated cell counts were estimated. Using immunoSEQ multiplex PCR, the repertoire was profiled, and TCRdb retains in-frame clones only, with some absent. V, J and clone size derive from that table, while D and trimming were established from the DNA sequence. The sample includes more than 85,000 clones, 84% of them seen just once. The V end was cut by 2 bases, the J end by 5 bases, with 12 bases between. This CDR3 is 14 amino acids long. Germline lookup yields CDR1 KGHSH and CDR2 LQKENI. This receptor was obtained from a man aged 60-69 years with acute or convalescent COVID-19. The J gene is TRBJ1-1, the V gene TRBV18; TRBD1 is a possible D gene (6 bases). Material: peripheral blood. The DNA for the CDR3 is TGTGCCAGCTCACCATCGCAGGGACATACTGAAGCTTTCTTT. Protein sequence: CASSPSQGHTEAFF. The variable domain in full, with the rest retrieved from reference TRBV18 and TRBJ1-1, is NAGVMQNPRHLVRRRGQEARLRCSPMKGHSHVYWYRQLPEEGLKFMVYLQKENIIDESGMPKERFSAEFPKEGPSILRIQQVVRGDSAAYFCASSPSQGHTEAFFGQGTRLTVV.